Below, 5 T cell receptor beta chains from the same sample are listed, as sequenced in a study of post-analysis software for immune sequencing data. Every TCR beta cDNA library bore unique molecular identifiers. Each CDR3 protein gets one entry after TCRdb re-called the PCR reads with MiXCR. The profile shows hundreds of thousands of distinct CDR3 sequences, roughly 30% of them singletons. These receptors have no known antigen. Points from the study as a whole: When patients were compared with controls, about 5 TRBV segments were more frequent, TRBV5-6, TRBV5-1 and TRBV20-1 among them.

Sequencing used blood. The source of these receptors is a girl aged 10-17 years with multiple sclerosis.

This clonotype has only one observation. Since a much larger clone is just one base distant, this may be a read error. The chain carries TRBV4-3 and TRBJ2-5, with 8 bases lining up with TRBD2. TRBJ2-7 matches the DNA end more closely, so the J call is doubtful. Germline CDR1 LGHNA, CDR2 YSLEER. CDR3 length: 15 residues. This CDR3 is CASSLNPGRAHEQYF. The CDR3, as DNA: TGCGCCAGCAGCCTCAATCCCGGGAGGGCCCACGAGCAGTACTTC.

This clonotype was found a few times. The rearrangement joins TRBV12-3 or TRBV12-4 to TRBJ1-2; D is unresolved. The ends were cut back, 3 bases at V and 8 bases at J, with 10 bases in the middle. This CDR3 region has 12 residues. CDR3 in DNA: TGTGCCAGCAGTTTGGTTACGTGGGGCTACACCTTC. Its translation is CASSLVTWGYTF.

This clonotype was detected once. The junction shows a germline mismatch at one end, possibly a read error. This sequence joins TRBV24-1 and TRBJ1-5; 7 positions agree with TRBD1. Germline values: CDR1 KGHDR, CDR2 SFDVKD. The CDR3 runs 13 residues. The chain's CDR3 is CAASEPTGKPQHF. In DNA form, the CDR3 reads TGTGCCGCCAGTGAACCGACAGGGAAGCCCCAGCATTTT.

V and J are TRBV20-1 and TRBJ1-1, with D possibly TRBD1 on 6 matching bases. The CDR3 spans 14 residues. The V and J ends lost 6 bases and 4 bases respectively, with 18 bases between them. CDR1 is DFQATT and CDR2 is SNEGSKA in the germline V gene (reference sequence). In DNA form, the CDR3 reads TGCAGTGCGCTTCGACAGGAGTGGGGCACTGAAGCTTTCTTT. This encodes CSALRQEWGTEAFF.

This clonotype was detected a few times. The chain combines TRBV24-1 with TRBJ2-3, with D uncertain. Trimming took 4 bases from V and 4 from J, leaving 23 bases between them. Germline V lookup: CDR1 KGHDR, CDR2 SFDVKD. This CDR3 comprises 18 residues. CDR3 protein: CATSDPSTSAQKADTQYF. DNA for the CDR3: TGTGCCACCAGTGACCCATCCACCTCGGCCCAGAAGGCAGATACGCAGTATTTT.